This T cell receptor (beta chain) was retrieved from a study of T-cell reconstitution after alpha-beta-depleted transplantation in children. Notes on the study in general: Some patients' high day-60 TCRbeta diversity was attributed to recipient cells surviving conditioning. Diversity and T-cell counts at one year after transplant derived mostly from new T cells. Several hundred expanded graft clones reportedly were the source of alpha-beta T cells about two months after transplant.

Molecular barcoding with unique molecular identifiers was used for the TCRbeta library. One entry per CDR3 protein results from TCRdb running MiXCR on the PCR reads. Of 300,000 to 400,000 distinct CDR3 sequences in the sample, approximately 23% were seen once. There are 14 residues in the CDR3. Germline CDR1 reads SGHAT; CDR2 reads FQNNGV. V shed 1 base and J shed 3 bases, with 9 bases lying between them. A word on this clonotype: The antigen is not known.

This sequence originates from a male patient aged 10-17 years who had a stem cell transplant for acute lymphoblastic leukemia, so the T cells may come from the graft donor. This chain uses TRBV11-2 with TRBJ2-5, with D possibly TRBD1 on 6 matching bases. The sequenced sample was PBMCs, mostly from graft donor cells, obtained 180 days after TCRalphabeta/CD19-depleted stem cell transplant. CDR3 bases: TGTGCCAGCAGCTTAGGGGGGCAGAAAGAGACCCAGTACTTC. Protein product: CASSLGGQKETQYF. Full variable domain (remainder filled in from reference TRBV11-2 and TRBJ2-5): EAGVAQSPRYKIIEKRQSVAFWCNPISGHATLYWYQQILGQGPKLLIQFQNNGVVDDSQLPKDRFSAERLKGVDSTLKIQPAKLEDSAVYLCASSLGGQKETQYFGPGTRLLVL.